These 30 T cell receptor beta chains came from one sample sequenced in a study of cytomegalovirus exposure and HLA in healthy donors. TCRdb's copy holds only in-frame clones and misses some; the assay was immunoSEQ multiplex PCR. The sample records hundreds of thousands of clones, more than 75% being singletons. The sequencing input was PBMCs. The source of these receptors is a man between 18 and 29 years old in good health and CMV-seropositive.

The CDR3 is CASSVASRRGEGYTF. CDR3 in DNA: TGTGCCAGCAGCGTAGCGTCCCGCAGGGGCGAAGGCTACACCTTC. The chain has TRBV9 and TRBJ1-2, with D perhaps TRBD1 (6 bases). The V end was cut by 0 bases, the J end by 8 bases, with 17 bases between. The CDR3 is 15 amino acids. Germline V lookup: CDR1 SGDLS, CDR2 YYNGEE.

The V call is TRBV11-1, the J call TRBJ2-5; unclear D gene. The germline V and J ends were trimmed by 3 bases and 5 bases, with 7 bases remaining between them. CDR1 is SGHAT, CDR2 FQDESV, per germline (reference sequence). This CDR3 spans 12 amino acids. The CDR3 sequence: CASSFGWETQYF. The CDR3 nucleotides read TGTGCCAGCAGCTTTGGATGGGAGACCCAGTACTTC. Full variable domain (remainder filled in from reference TRBV11-1 and TRBJ2-5): EAEVAQSPRYKITEKSQAVAFWCDPISGHATLYWYRQILGQGPELLVQFQDESVVDDSQLPKDRFSAERLKGVDSTLKIQPAELGDSAMYLCASSFGWETQYFGPGTRLLVL.

V gene TRBV7-2 combines with J gene TRBJ2-2; the match to TRBD1 covers 12 bases. The CDR3 consists of 18 residues. V shed 6 bases, J shed 5 bases, and the junction held 13 bases outside the gene matches. In germline, CDR1 is SGHTA, CDR2 FQGNSA. Written as DNA, the CDR3 is TGTGCCAGCAGATCTGACCGGGACAGGGGGCTGGGTACCGGGGAGCTGTTTTTT. Residues: CASRSDRDRGLGTGELFF.

The chain employs TRBV10-3 and TRBJ2-1, with D tentatively TRBD1 (7 bases). V was trimmed by 3 bases and J by 7 bases, leaving 22 bases between them. The CDR3 runs to 17 residues. Germline loops: CDR1 ENHRY, CDR2 SYGVKD. The CDR3 here is CAISEEKAGGLRNEQFF. The CDR3 region has the DNA TGTGCCATCAGTGAAGAAAAGGCAGGGGGGTTGAGGAATGAGCAGTTCTTC.

J is TRBJ2-7 and V is TRBV28, with TRBD2 matching over 7 bases. Germline CDR1 and CDR2: MDHEN and SYDVKM. V shed 2 bases, J shed 3 bases, and the junction held 7 bases outside the gene matches. This CDR3 comprises 15 residues. Written as DNA, the CDR3 is TGTGCCAGCAGTTTAGGGTCAACGGGAGGCTACGAGCAGTACTTC. It is translated as CASSLGSTGGYEQYF.

The V and J genes are TRBV10-3 and TRBJ1-2; no definite D call. The V end was cut by 0 bases, the J end by 2 bases, with 4 bases between. The germline V gene has CDR1 ENHRY and CDR2 SYGVKD. The CDR3 consists of 13 residues. CDR3 in amino acids: CAISESENYGYTF. The CDR3 DNA is TGTGCCATCAGTGAGTCTGAGAACTATGGCTACACCTTC.

This chain connects TRBV19 to TRBJ2-1, with a possible D match to TRBD2 (6 bases). Germline V gives CDR1 LNHDA, CDR2 SQIVND (reference sequence). V lost 2 bases and J lost 9, with 14 bases in between. The CDR3 runs 14 residues. The CDR3 region is CASSITGRSLEQFF. DNA of the CDR3: TGTGCCAGTAGTATAACGGGGAGGTCTCTTGAGCAGTTCTTC.

In nucleotides, the CDR3 is TGTGCCAGCAGCTTTACGGGGAACTATGGCTACACCTTC. As protein: CASSFTGNYGYTF. The chain combines TRBV11-2 with TRBJ1-2; no clear D. The CDR3 has 13 amino acids. Trimming removed 3 bases at V and 2 bases at J, with 7 bases between. Germline V gene sequence: CDR1 SGHAT, CDR2 FQNNGV.

This chain connects TRBV4-3 to TRBJ1-1; possible D gene TRBD1, 5 bases. Germline loops: CDR1 LGHNA, CDR2 YSLEER. The V end lost 4 bases, the J end lost 5 bases, and 14 bases lay between the germline ends. There are 14 residues in the CDR3. In DNA form, the CDR3 reads TGCGCCAGCAGCCCCCAGGCCCGGGGGACTGAAGCTTTCTTT. It encodes CASSPQARGTEAFF.

V and J are TRBV13 and TRBJ1-1; no definite D call. CDR1 and CDR2 (germline): PRHDT, FYEKMQ (reference sequence). CDR3 length: 13 amino acids. The germline V and J ends were trimmed by 3 bases and 5 bases, with 10 bases remaining between them. CDR3: CASSFREGTEAFF. The CDR3 DNA reads TGTGCCAGCAGCTTCCGTGAGGGAACTGAAGCTTTCTTT.

The chain has TRBV9 and TRBJ2-7; 11 positions match TRBD1. Losses at the gene ends were 4 bases for V and 3 bases for J; bases not matched to a gene: 6. This CDR3 is built from 15 residues. The germline V gene has CDR1 SGDLS and CDR2 YYNGEE. Written as DNA, the CDR3 is TGTGCCAGCAGCCCCGGGGGGACAGGGGGCTACGAGCAGTACTTC. It is translated as CASSPGGTGGYEQYF.

This clone showed up just once. This chain connects TRBV6-5 to TRBJ2-5; no firm D call. V gave up 0 bases and J gave up 5 bases, with 10 bases separating them. The CDR3 has 14 residues. Germline CDR1 MNHEY, CDR2 SVGAGI. The CDR3 is CASSYSWYPETQYF. The DNA for the CDR3 is TGTGCCAGCAGTTACTCGTGGTACCCCGAGACCCAGTACTTC.

The chain uses TRBV30 and TRBJ1-5, with unresolved D. V was shortened by 2 bases and J by 2 bases, with 10 bases between the two germline ends. The CDR3 extends over 14 amino acids. Germline V gene data show CDR1 as GTSNPN and CDR2 as SVGIG (reference sequence). The CDR3 loop reads CAWSKGLGNQPQHF. The DNA for the CDR3 is TGTGCCTGGAGTAAGGGATTGGGCAATCAGCCCCAGCATTTT.

V and J are TRBV6-5 and TRBJ2-1, with 7 bases lining up with TRBD1. Looked up from germline, CDR1 is MNHEY and CDR2 is SVGAGI. The CDR3 runs to 14 residues. The V segment lost 6 bases and the J segment 4 bases; nucleotides outside the gene matches: 6. CDR3 region: CASRPHRGYNEQFF. The CDR3 nucleotides are TGTGCCAGCAGGCCCCACAGGGGTTACAATGAGCAGTTCTTC.

This chain joins TRBV15 and TRBJ2-3; 11 nucleotides line up with TRBD2. CDR1 and CDR2 (germline): LNHNV, YYDKDF (reference sequence). This CDR3 is 17 amino acids long. V was pared by 4 bases and J by 0 bases, with 6 bases of the junction left unmatched. The CDR3 DNA reads TGTGCCACCAGCAAAAGACTAGCGGGGTCTAGCACAGATACGCAGTATTTT. Translating it yields CATSKRLAGSSTDTQYF.

This clone appeared a single time. This rearrangement joins TRBV19 to TRBJ2-7; 12 positions match TRBD2. After removal of 3 bases from V and 5 bases from J, the junction contained 8 bases not matched to a gene. CDR1 LNHDA and CDR2 SQIVND come from the germline V gene (reference sequence). The CDR3 covers 16 residues. The CDR3 region is CASSMIHGLAGNEQYF. CDR3 bases: TGTGCCAGTAGTATGATCCACGGACTAGCGGGAAACGAGCAGTACTTC.

J is TRBJ2-3 and V is TRBV6-4; D is unresolved. Germline CDR1 and CDR2: MRHNA and SNTAGT. The length of the CDR3 is 13 residues. Trimming cost V 2 bases and J 1 base, with 4 bases left between them. The chain's CDR3 is CASSDKGTDTQYF. The CDR3 bases are TGTGCCAGCAGTGACAAGGGCACAGATACGCAGTATTTT.

The chain links TRBV5-6 to TRBJ2-7, with 7 bases aligning to TRBD2. V shed 5 bases and J 5 bases; nucleotides not matched to a gene: 4. CDR1 and CDR2 from the germline V gene are SGHDT and YYEEEE. The CDR3 loop spans 12 amino acids. CDR3 DNA sequence: TGTGCCAGCAGGCTCGGGGGGAACGAGCAGTACTTC. Translation: CASRLGGNEQYF.

V gene TRBV7-2 combines with J gene TRBJ2-7; D possibly uses TRBD1 or TRBD2 (5 bases each). Trimming took off 4 bases at V and 5 bases at J, with 18 bases between the two ends. The CDR3 consists of 15 residues. The germline CDR1 and CDR2 sequences are SGHTA and FQGNSA. CDR3 sequence: CASSSAGTAPHEQYF. DNA for the CDR3: TGTGCCAGCAGCTCCGCCGGGACGGCCCCCCACGAGCAGTACTTC.

The J gene is TRBJ1-1, the V gene TRBV7-2; weak D call: TRBD1 (6 bases). This CDR3 contains 13 residues. Trimming shortened V by 8 bases and J by 1 base, and 11 bases separated the two germline ends. Per the germline V gene, CDR1 is SGHTA and CDR2 is FQGNSA. The CDR3 here is CASLSRGNTEAFF. The CDR3 DNA reads TGTGCCAGCCTTTCCAGGGGGAACACTGAAGCTTTCTTT.

This clone appeared a few times. The chain employs TRBV27 and TRBJ1-1, with a tentative D call TRBD1 (5 bases). This CDR3 comprises 14 residues. Germline CDR1 reads MNHEY; CDR2 reads SMNVEV (reference sequence). With 5 bases removed from V and 1 base from J, the gap between germline ends came to 11 bases. CDR3: CASSRDGPNTEAFF. The CDR3 nucleotides read TGTGCCAGCAGTCGGGACGGACCGAACACTGAAGCTTTCTTT.

The chain employs TRBV27 and TRBJ2-7; D might be TRBD1 (5 bases). With 6 bases removed from V and 2 bases from J, the gap between germline ends came to 11 bases. The CDR3 loop spans 13 amino acids. Germline assignment: CDR1 MNHEY and CDR2 SMNVEV (reference sequence). As DNA, the CDR3 is TGTGCCAGCAGGAGTACAGGTGCCTACGAGCAGTACTTC. The encoded protein is CASRSTGAYEQYF.

The rearrangement uses TRBV30 and TRBJ2-7; 10 positions agree with TRBD2. V lost 3 bases and J lost 4; bases outside the gene matches: 12. The CDR3 has 16 amino acids. The germline V gene encodes CDR1 GTSNPN and CDR2 SVGIG (reference sequence). DNA of the CDR3: TGTGCCTGGAGCGGGATTCTAGCGGGAGTTTATTACGAGCAGTACTTC. This gives the protein CAWSGILAGVYYEQYF.

The chain is built from TRBV4-3 and TRBJ2-1, with unresolved D. CDR3 length: 14 residues. V lost 1 base and J lost 5, with 9 bases in between. Germline V gene lookup returns CDR1 LGHNA and CDR2 YSLEER. The CDR3: CASSQVIGDNEQFF. The DNA of the CDR3 is TGCGCCAGCAGCCAAGTAATAGGTGACAATGAGCAGTTCTTC.

Only one count was recorded for this clone. This chain links TRBV29-1 with TRBJ1-2; D perhaps matches TRBD1 (5 bases). This CDR3 has 12 amino acids. CDR1 SQVTM and CDR2 ANQGSEA come from the germline V gene. V was clipped by 7 bases and J by 1 base, with 10 bases between them. The CDR3 loop is CSAEGVNYGYTF. In DNA form, the CDR3 reads TGCAGCGCCGAAGGGGTTAACTATGGCTACACCTTC.

The rearrangement joins TRBV25-1 to TRBJ2-3, with 7 bases aligning to TRBD2. The ends lost 8 bases at V and 0 bases at J; junction bases unmatched: 5. Germline lookup yields CDR1 MGHDK and CDR2 SYGVNS. The CDR3 contains 14 residues. The CDR3 reads CASQLATSTDTQYF. The DNA of the CDR3 is TGTGCCAGCCAACTAGCGACTAGCACAGATACGCAGTATTTT. The full variable domain, with the rest looked up from reference TRBV25-1 and TRBJ2-3, is EADIYQTPRYLVIGTGKKITLECSQTMGHDKMYWYQQDPGMELHLIHYSYGVNSTEKGDLSSESTVSRIRTEHFPLTLESARPSHTSQYLCASQLATSTDTQYFGPGTRLTVL.

This clone showed up just once. The gene calls are TRBV5-6 and TRBJ1-2, with D unresolved. This CDR3 is 13 amino acids long. Trimming removed 1 base at V and 8 bases at J, with 12 bases between. The germline V gene encodes CDR1 SGHDT and CDR2 YYEEEE. The CDR3 spells CASSLWAGKGYTF. CDR3 nucleotide sequence: TGTGCCAGCAGCTTGTGGGCAGGAAAGGGCTACACCTTC. The entire variable domain, with the rest obtained from reference TRBV5-6 and TRBJ1-2, is as follows: DAGVTQSPTHLIKTRGQQVTLRCSPKSGHDTVSWYQQALGQGPQFIFQYYEEEERQRGNFPDRFSGHQFPNYSSELNVNALLLGDSALYLCASSLWAGKGYTFGSGTRLTVV.

The V and J genes are TRBV5-1 and TRBJ2-2, with TRBD2 as a possible D gene (6 bases). The CDR3 is 16 amino acids. Germline-derived CDR1 and CDR2 are SGHRS and YFSETQ. The V gene lost 2 bases and the J gene lost 1 base, with 12 bases spanning the gap. CDR3 protein: CASSFGTQGNTGELFF. In DNA form, the CDR3 reads TGCGCCAGCAGCTTTGGGACTCAGGGGAACACCGGGGAGCTGTTTTTT.

In its sample, this clone was seen a few times. The rearrangement links TRBV11-2 to TRBJ2-7; 8 positions match TRBD1. Germline CDR1 is SGHAT and CDR2 is FQNNGV. V lost 6 bases and J lost 4; bases outside the gene matches: 14. CDR3 length: 16 amino acids. This CDR3 is CASRPLTRTGPYEQYF. As DNA, the CDR3 is TGTGCCAGCAGGCCCTTAACGAGGACAGGGCCGTACGAGCAGTACTTC.

This chain connects TRBV7-9 to TRBJ2-5; 11 bases are shared with TRBD2. The junction had 6 bases not matched to a gene; V was cut back by 5 bases and J by 1 base. This CDR3 has 16 residues. The germline gives CDR1 SEHNR, CDR2 FQNEAQ (reference sequence). The CDR3 region has the DNA TGTGCCAGCAGCGGACTAGCGGGCGCCACCCAAGAGACCCAGTACTTC. As protein: CASSGLAGATQETQYF.